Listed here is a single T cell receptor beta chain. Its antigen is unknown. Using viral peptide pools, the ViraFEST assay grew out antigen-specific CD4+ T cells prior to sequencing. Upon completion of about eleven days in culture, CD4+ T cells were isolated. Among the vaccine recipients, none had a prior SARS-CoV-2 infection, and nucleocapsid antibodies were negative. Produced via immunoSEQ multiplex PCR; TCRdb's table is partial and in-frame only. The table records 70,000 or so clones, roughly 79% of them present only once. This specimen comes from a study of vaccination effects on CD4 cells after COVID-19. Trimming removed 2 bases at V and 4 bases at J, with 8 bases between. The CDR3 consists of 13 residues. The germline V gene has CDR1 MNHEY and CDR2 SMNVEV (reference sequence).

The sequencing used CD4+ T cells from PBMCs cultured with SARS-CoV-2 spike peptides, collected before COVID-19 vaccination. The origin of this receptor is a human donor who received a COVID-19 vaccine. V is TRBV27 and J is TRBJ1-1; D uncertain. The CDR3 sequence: CASSLVATTEAFF. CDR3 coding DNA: TGTGCCAGCAGTTTAGTAGCGACCACTGAAGCTTTCTTT.